Following are 2 T cell receptor beta chains from one sample sequenced in a study of beta chain features in type 1 diabetes. Investigators reverse transcribed all isolated RNA, so they sequenced expressed TCRB transcripts. The method was immunoSEQ multiplex PCR; TCRdb's version includes in-frame clones alone and lacks a portion of them. The sample lists some 900,000 clones, about 17% occurring once. Sequencing was carried out using naive CD4+ T cells from blood. Every receptor here comes from a woman aged 18-29 years in good health.

This clone was seen only a few times. The chain carries TRBV7-2 and TRBJ1-2; tentative D call: TRBD1 (5 bases). Germline-derived CDR1 and CDR2 are SGHTA and FQGNSA. The CDR3 is made up of 13 amino acids. V was pared by 5 bases and J by 7 bases, with 14 bases between. CDR3 nucleotide sequence: TGTGCCAGCAGCCAAGGGGCACTGAGTGGCTACACCTTC. Translated, it gives CASSQGALSGYTF.

The rearrangement uses TRBV4-2 and TRBJ1-3, with D possibly being TRBD1 (5 bases). Germline loops: CDR1 LGHNA, CDR2 YNFKEQ. Trimming took 2 bases from V and 0 from J, leaving 17 bases between them. CDR3 length equals 18 residues. CDR3 DNA: TGTGCCAGCAGCCAAACCCTCCGGGACCGGTACTCTGGAAACACCATATATTTT. Amino acids: CASSQTLRDRYSGNTIYF.